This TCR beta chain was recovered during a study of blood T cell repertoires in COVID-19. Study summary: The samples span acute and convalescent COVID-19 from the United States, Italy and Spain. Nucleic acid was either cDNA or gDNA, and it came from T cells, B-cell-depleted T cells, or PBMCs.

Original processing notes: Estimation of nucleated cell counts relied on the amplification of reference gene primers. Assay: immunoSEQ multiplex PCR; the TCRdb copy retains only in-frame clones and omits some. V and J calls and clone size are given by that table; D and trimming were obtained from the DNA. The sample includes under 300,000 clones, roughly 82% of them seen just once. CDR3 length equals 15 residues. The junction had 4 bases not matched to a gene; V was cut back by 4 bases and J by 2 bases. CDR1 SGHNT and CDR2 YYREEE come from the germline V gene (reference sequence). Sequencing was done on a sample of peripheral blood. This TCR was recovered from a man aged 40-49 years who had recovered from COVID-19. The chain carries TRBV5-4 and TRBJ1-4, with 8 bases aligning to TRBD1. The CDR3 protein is CASSLGQGTNEKLFF. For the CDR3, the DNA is TGTGCCAGCAGCCTAGGACAGGGCACTAATGAAAAACTGTTTTTT.